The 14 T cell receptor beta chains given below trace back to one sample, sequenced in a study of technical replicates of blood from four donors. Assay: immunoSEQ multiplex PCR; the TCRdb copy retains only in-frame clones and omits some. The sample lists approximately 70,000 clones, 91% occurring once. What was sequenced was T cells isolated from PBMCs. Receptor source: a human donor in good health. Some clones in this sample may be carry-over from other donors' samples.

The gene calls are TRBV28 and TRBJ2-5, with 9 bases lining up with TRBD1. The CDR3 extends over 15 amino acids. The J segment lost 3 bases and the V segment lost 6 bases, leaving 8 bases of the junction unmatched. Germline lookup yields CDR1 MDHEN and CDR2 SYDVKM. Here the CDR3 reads CASRDRGIGEETQYF. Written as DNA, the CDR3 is TGTGCCAGCAGAGACAGGGGGATAGGAGAAGAGACCCAGTACTTC.

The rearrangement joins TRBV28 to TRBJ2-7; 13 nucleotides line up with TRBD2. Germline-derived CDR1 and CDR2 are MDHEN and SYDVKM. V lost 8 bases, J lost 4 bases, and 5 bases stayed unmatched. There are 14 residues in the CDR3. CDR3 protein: CASRGLAGVYEQYF. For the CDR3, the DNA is TGTGCCAGCCGAGGACTAGCGGGAGTTTACGAGCAGTACTTC.

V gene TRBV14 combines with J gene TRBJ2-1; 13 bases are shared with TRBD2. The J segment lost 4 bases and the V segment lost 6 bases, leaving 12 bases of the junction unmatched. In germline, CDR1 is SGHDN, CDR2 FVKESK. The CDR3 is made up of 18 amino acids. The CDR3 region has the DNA TGTGCCAGCAGTCTGCTATCACGACTAGCGGGAGGTTACAATGAGCAGTTCTTC. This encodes CASSLLSRLAGGYNEQFF.

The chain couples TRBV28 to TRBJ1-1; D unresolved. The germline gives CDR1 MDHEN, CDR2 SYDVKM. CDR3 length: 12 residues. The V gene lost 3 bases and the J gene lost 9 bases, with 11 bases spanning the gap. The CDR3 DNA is TGTGCCAGCAGTTTGAGAGAGACACAAGCTTTCTTT. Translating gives CASSLRETQAFF. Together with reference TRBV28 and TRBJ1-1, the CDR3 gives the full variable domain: DVKVTQSSRYLVKRTGEKVFLECVQDMDHENMFWYRQDPGLGLRLIYFSYDVKMKEKGDIPEGYSVSREKKERFSLILESASTNQTSMYLCASSLRETQAFFGQGTRLTVV.

CDR3 coding DNA: TGCGCCAGCAGCTTCCAACTTTCTAGGAGATACTACGAGCAGTACTTC. Translation gives CASSFQLSRRYYEQYF. The chain combines TRBV5-1 with TRBJ2-7; D is uncertain. Germline V gives CDR1 SGHRS, CDR2 YFSETQ. Trimming cost V 2 bases and J 3 bases, with 18 bases left between them. This CDR3 has 16 amino acids.

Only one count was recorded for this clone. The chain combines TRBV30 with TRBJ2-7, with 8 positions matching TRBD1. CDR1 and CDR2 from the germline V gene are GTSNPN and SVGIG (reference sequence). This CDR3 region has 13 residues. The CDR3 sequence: CSLRTGSYFEQYF. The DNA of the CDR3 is TGTTCTTTGAGGACAGGGTCTTATTTCGAGCAGTACTTC.

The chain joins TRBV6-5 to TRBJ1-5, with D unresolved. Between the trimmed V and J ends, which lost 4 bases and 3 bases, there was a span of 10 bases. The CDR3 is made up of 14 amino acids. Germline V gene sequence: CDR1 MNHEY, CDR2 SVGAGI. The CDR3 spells CASSSSVLNQPQHF. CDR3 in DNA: TGTGCCAGCAGTTCCTCAGTACTCAATCAGCCCCAGCATTTT.

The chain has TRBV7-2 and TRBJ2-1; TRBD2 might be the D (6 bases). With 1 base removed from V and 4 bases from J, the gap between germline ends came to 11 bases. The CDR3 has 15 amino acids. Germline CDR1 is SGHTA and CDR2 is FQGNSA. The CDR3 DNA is TGTGCCAGCAGCTTAGGATTTGCGGGATACAATGAGCAGTTCTTC. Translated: CASSLGFAGYNEQFF.

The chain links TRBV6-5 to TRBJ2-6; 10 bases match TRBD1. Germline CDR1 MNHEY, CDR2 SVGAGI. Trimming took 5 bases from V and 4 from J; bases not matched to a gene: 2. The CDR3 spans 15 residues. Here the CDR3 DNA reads TGTGCCAGCAGTGGACAGGGGGGCGGGGCCAACGTCCTGACTTTC. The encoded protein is CASSGQGGGANVLTF.

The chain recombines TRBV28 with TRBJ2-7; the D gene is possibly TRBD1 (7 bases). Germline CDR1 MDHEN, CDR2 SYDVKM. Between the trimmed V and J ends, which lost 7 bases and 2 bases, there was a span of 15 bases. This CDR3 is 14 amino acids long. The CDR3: CASNAGQPTYEQYF. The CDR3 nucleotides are TGTGCCAGCAACGCGGGACAGCCAACCTACGAGCAGTACTTC.

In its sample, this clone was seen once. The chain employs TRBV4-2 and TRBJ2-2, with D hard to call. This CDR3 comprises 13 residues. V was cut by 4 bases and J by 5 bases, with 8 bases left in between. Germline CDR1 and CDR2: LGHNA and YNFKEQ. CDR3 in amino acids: CASSLIGTGELFF. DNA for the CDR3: TGTGCCAGCAGCCTAATCGGGACCGGGGAGCTGTTTTTT.

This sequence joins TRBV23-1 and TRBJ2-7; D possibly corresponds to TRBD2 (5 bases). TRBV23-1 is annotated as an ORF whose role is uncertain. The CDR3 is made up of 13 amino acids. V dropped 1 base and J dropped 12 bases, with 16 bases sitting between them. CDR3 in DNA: TGCGCCAGCAGTCAATTTTGCCAGTGCGAGGGGTACTTC. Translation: CASSQFCQCEGYF.

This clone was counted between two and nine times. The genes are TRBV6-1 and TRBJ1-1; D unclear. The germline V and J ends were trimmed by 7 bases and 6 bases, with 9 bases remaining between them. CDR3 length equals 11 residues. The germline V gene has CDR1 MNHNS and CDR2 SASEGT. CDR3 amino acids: CASKEVAEAFF. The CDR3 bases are TGTGCCAGCAAAGAGGTTGCTGAAGCTTTCTTT.

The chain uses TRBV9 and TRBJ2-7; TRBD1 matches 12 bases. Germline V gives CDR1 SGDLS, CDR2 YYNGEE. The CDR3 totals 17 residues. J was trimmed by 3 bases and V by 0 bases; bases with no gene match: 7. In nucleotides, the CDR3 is TGTGCCAGCAGCGTAGATGGTGGGACAGGGGGCATCTACGAGCAGTACTTC. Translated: CASSVDGGTGGIYEQYF.